This TCR beta chain came from a study of blood T cell repertoires in COVID-19. Sequencing used immunoSEQ multiplex PCR; TCRdb keeps in-frame clones, though not all of them. This table holds about 280,000 clones, 87% found once. The study counted Cohort 3 donors as recovered given two negative PCRs, clearance, or symptom resolution. CDR3 size: 14 residues. V lost 6 bases and J lost 7; bases outside the gene matches: 4. Germline V gives CDR1 KGHSH, CDR2 LQKENI. The source of this sequence is a woman in her forties who had recovered from COVID-19. Sequencing was carried out using PBMCs or T cells enriched from blood (not recorded which). The chain employs TRBV18 and TRBJ1-5; 12 bases are a match to TRBD1. CDR3: CASSTGTGGQPQHF. CDR3 coding DNA: TGTGCCAGCTCTACTGGGACAGGGGGCCAGCCCCAGCATTTT.